This is a list of T cell receptor beta chains from one sample in a study of T cells in tumors after PD-1 blockade. Using immunoSEQ multiplex PCR, the repertoire was profiled, and TCRdb retains in-frame clones only, with some absent. Seen here are 15,000 or so clones, about 80% observed once, and the top ten hold approximately 22%. The material sequenced was PBMCs, taken after anti-PD-1 treatment. These receptors were collected from a human donor with basal cell carcinoma. Both conserved end residues are part of each CDR3. D genes are given only for firm matches. Clone size, where shown, is once, few, many, or a class for clones that have expanded.

d_call j_call v_call clone_size cdr3_nt cdr3_aa
TRBD1 TRBJ1-4 TRBV4-3 - TGCGCCAGCAGCCACAGACAGGGTTGGGAAAAACTGTTTTTT CASSHRQGWEKLFF
TRBD1 TRBJ2-5 TRBV7-3 - TGTGCCAGCAGCCGAGGACAGGGGCTACAAGAGACCCAGTACTTC CASSRGQGLQETQYF
- TRBJ1-1 TRBV28 - TGTGCCAGCAGTTTTGGAATGGGGAGGTGGGGTATCGCGGCAGACACTGAAGCTTTCTTT CASSFGMGRWGIAADTEAFF
- TRBJ1-5 TRBV28 - TGTGCCAGCAGTCCAGTCCCTAGCAATCAGCCCCAGCATTTT CASSPVPSNQPQHF
TRBD2 TRBJ2-3 TRBV5-4 few TGTGCCAGCAGCCCATTTGCTAGCGGGGTCACAGATACGCAGTATTTT CASSPFASGVTDTQYF
TRBD2 TRBJ2-2 TRBV5-6 - TGTGCCAGCATCCACACCTCGGGGGGAGCCACCGGGGAGCTGTTTTTT CASIHTSGGATGELFF
- TRBJ1-2 TRBV7-9 once TGTGCCAGCAGCAAACAGGGTTTAGATGGCTACACCTTC CASSKQGLDGYTF
- TRBJ2-2 TRBV5-1 - TGCGCCAGCAGCCCCCCGGTCAACACCGGGGAGCTGTTTTTT CASSPPVNTGELFF
- TRBJ2-1 TRBV25-1 few TGTGCCAGCACCCCGGGGCCCGGGGGTGAGCAGTTCTTC CASTPGPGGEQFF
TRBD2 TRBJ2-1 TRBV5-5 - TGTGCCAGCAGCTTGGGACTAGCGGGGGGGCCTGAGGGTGAGCAGTTCTTC CASSLGLAGGPEGEQFF
- TRBJ2-5 TRBV9 - TGTGCCAGCAGCGTAGCTGTGGGCGAAGAGACCCAGTACTTC CASSVAVGEETQYF
- TRBJ2-3 TRBV29-1 - TGCAGCGTTGAAGATCGGCACATTTACACAGATACGCAGTATTTT CSVEDRHIYTDTQYF
TRBD1 TRBJ1-5 TRBV7-2 - TGTGCCAGCAGCTTAGAAGACAGGGTGGAGCAGCCCCAGCATTTT CASSLEDRVEQPQHF
TRBD2 TRBJ2-3 TRBV30 - TGTGCCTGGAGTGTACGCGGGAGCATGACAGATACGCAGTATTTT CAWSVRGSMTDTQYF
- TRBJ2-1 TRBV25-1 - TGTGCCAGCAGTGAACCAGGCCAGGAGCAGTTCTTC CASSEPGQEQFF
TRBD1 TRBJ2-2 TRBV10-3 - TGTGCCATCAGTGACGGACAGGGGTTTGCCGGGGAGCTGTTTTTT CAISDGQGFAGELFF
TRBD2 TRBJ2-5 TRBV9 - TGTGCCAGCAGCGTATCGAGACTAGCGGGGAGACAAGAGACCCAGTACTTC CASSVSRLAGRQETQYF
TRBD1 TRBJ2-2 TRBV2 - TGTGCCAGCAGTGGCGCCCCGGGACAGGGCGGAATCACCGGGGAGCTGTTTTTT CASSGAPGQGGITGELFF
- TRBJ2-5 TRBV6-2/TRBV6-3 - TGTGCCAGCAGTCTTCGACAGGGAGGTTTTTTAGAGACCCAGTACTTC CASSLRQGGFLETQYF
- TRBJ2-3 TRBV7-9 once TGTGCCAGCAGCATGGATACGCAGTATTTT CASSMDTQYF
TRBD1 TRBJ2-2 TRBV7-3 few TGTGCCAGCAGCTTAAAAGGGGGCAGACAGGCCTCCACGAACACCGGGGAGCTGTTTTTT CASSLKGGRQASTNTGELFF
TRBD1 TRBJ1-1 TRBV9 - TGTGCCAGCAGCGTAGAGCAGGGGGCCTATCTTTCTGAAGCTTTCTTT CASSVEQGAYLSEAFF
- TRBJ2-2 TRBV7-2 - TGTGCCAGCAGCTTAGTGAACGCCGGGGAGCTGTTTTTT CASSLVNAGELFF
- TRBJ1-3 TRBV21-1 - TGTGCCAGCAGCAAAGTTGAGGACTACCTCCTTCGGAGATATTTT CASSKVEDYLLRRYF
- TRBJ2-1 TRBV2 - TGTGCCTGCTGTTATGGGGGGGCGGGGTTGGGGAGCTCCTACAATGAGCAGTTCTTC CACCYGGAGLGSSYNEQFF
- TRBJ1-2 TRBV15 few TGTGCCACCAGCAGAGAAGGGAACTATGGCTACACCTTC CATSREGNYGYTF
- TRBJ2-3 TRBV6-2/TRBV6-3 - TGTGCCAGCAGTTACAACCAGCTTGCGGAGGCAGATACGCAGTATTTT CASSYNQLAEADTQYF
TRBD2 TRBJ2-1 TRBV2 - TGTCCCAGCTGTCACGGGGGGGCGCGGGAGGGGAGCTCCTACAATGAGCAGTTCTTC CPSCHGGAREGSSYNEQFF
TRBD2 TRBJ2-1 TRBV2 - TGTCCCCGCAGTGAAGGGGGGGCGCGGGAGGGGAGCTCCTACAATGAGCAGTTCTTC CPRSEGGAREGSSYNEQFF
- TRBJ2-7 TRBV5-1 - TGCGCCAGCAGCCCCCGGGAGCAGTACTTC CASSPREQYF
TRBD1 TRBJ1-2 TRBV7-2 few TGTGCCAGCAGCCCGGGACAGCGCCTCTATGGCTACACCTTC CASSPGQRLYGYTF
TRBD1 TRBJ2-1 TRBV4-3 - TGCGCCAGCAGCCAGGACCTAACTGACAGGGTAAACTACAATGAGCAGTTCTTC CASSQDLTDRVNYNEQFF
- TRBJ1-5 TRBV6-5 - TGTGCCAGCAGTAACCAAGACAGGCCGTATCAGCCCCAGCATTTT CASSNQDRPYQPQHF
- TRBJ2-1 TRBV5-1 - TGCGCCAGCAGCTATGAGGGGAGCGGAGCTCGGGTTGAGCAGTTCTTC CASSYEGSGARVEQFF
- TRBJ1-5 TRBV20-1 - TGCAGTGCTAGTAAGGGTGGAGGGGACCTACTAGTCAATCAGCCCCAGCATTTT CSASKGGGDLLVNQPQHF
- TRBJ2-1 TRBV24-1 - TGTGCCACCAGTTACAGGGATGAGCAGTTCTTC CATSYRDEQFF
- TRBJ1-3 TRBV5-1 - TGCGCCAGCAGCTGGGACTCTGGAAACACCATATATTTT CASSWDSGNTIYF
- TRBJ2-1 TRBV4-3 - TGCGCCAGCAGCCGAGTGTACAACCCCAATGAGCAGTTCTTC CASSRVYNPNEQFF
TRBD1 TRBJ2-1 TRBV6-1 - TGTGCCAGCAGTGAAACCTGGACAGGGGGCTACAATGAGCAGTTCTTC CASSETWTGGYNEQFF
- TRBJ1-2 TRBV19 - TGTGCCAGTAGTATAGCGACAGTAGGAATCTATGGCTACACCTTC CASSIATVGIYGYTF
TRBD2 TRBJ2-7 TRBV4-1 once TGCGCCAGCAGCCAAGCCGGGAGGGCCAGCGAGCAGTACTTC CASSQAGRASEQYF